Given below is one T cell receptor (beta chain) in context. Its antigen specificity is not known. The sample holds no much larger clone one base away, and base qualities are not on file. One collaborating source in Seattle enrolled patients during active infection and followed them longitudinally through the course of disease. Each collaborating institution followed its own protocols to collect whole blood in K2EDTA tubes. Collaborator samples were shipped for TCRbeta analysis as frozen whole blood, isolated PBMCs, or DNA extracted from either sample type. TCRbeta CDR3 regions were amplified from genomic DNA using the immunoSEQ Assay, a bias-controlled multiplex PCR. As for the original processing: Within the assay, amplification of reference gene primers was used to estimate how many nucleated cells each sample contained. Sequence reads were collapsed and filtered to measure the absolute abundance of every unique TCRbeta CDR3 rearrangement. Productive Simpson clonality was computed per sample as the square root of Simpson's diversity index over productive rearrangements. TCRdb provides this immuneACCESS table in a form limited to in-frame rearrangements. Some clones are lacking; in checked studies, under half of them reflect an unresolved V gene, and why the rest are absent is not known. V, J and clone size are taken as reported in that table, and D and trimming were inferred from the DNA itself. In all, the sample holds under 550,000 clones, and over 85% of those were seen once. Together, the top ten hold roughly 0.87% of the sample.

These data belong to a study of blood T cell repertoires in COVID-19 (dated by TCRdb to the early 2020s). Looking at the study overall: Collaborator samples came from the United States, Italy and Spain and covered acute and convalescent phases of COVID-19. The prospective study material was composed of cDNA or gDNA derived from T cells, B-cell-depleted T cells, or PBMCs. The dataset comprised deeply sampled blood TCRbeta repertoires from subjects exposed to, actively infected with, or recovered from COVID-19. The repertoires were released in a freely available public database intended as a resource for research on the immune response to SARS-CoV-2. Samples came from the ongoing ImmuneRACE study (first 160 participants) plus 1,254 subjects from 6 global collaborators. A de-identified subject ID, COVID-19 status, age in years and sex were almost always included in the sample metadata. Where available, HLA class I and class II types were obtained from metadata supplied by the sample provider rather than from assay-based typing.

CDR1 is given as SGHRS and CDR2 as YFSETQ, both from the germline V gene. V is shortened by 4 bases, J by 0 bases, and the region joining them spans 11 bases. There are 14 amino acids in the CDR3, from cysteine to phenylalanine inclusive. Solely the CDR3 DNA is kept, with 42 bases framed from the first base. Findings and caveats that apply to the study as a whole: Clinical and demographic metadata were provided uncurated, with the amount varying by source and participant.

The chain joins TRBV5-1 to TRBJ2-7; TRBD2 is possibly the D segment (6 matching bases). The receptor comes from a man between 18 and 35 years old with COVID-19, enrolled during active disease. Sample: peripheral blood. The CDR3: CASSAGRSSYEQYF. The bases are TGCGCCAGCAGCGCGGGACGGAGCTCCTACGAGCAGTACTTC.